The 32 T cell receptor beta chains below come from one sample, sequenced in a study of shared T cell receptors in the human thymus (dated by TCRdb to the early 2020s). To prepare the library, the immunoSEQ multiplex PCR assay was applied. TCRdb holds this immuneACCESS table with in-frame rearrangements only. Some clones are missing; in checked studies, unresolved V genes explain under half, and the rest has no known cause. In all, the sample holds 550,000 to 800,000 clones, and roughly 88% of those were seen once. Together, the top ten hold roughly 0.01% of the sample. This sample was also put to use in a study of human thymus T cells.

Material: thymocytes. The receptors here all came from a girl less than two years old with a congenital heart defect. Donor details come from another sample of the same person, matched by shared clones.

In DNA, the CDR3 is TGCGCCAGCAGCTTAAACGGACAGGCCTCCGGGGGCTACACCTTC. Its protein product is CASSLNGQASGGYTF. The chain is built from TRBV5-1 and TRBJ1-2; 7 nucleotides agree with TRBD1. The CDR3 spans 15 residues. CDR1 and CDR2 from the germline V gene are SGHRS and YFSETQ. With 2 bases clipped from V and 8 bases from J, the junction kept 12 bases outside the gene matches.

The rearrangement links TRBV28 to TRBJ2-5, with 8 nucleotides matching TRBD1. The length of the CDR3 is 14 residues. Per the germline V gene, CDR1 is MDHEN and CDR2 is SYDVKM. The ends lost 5 bases at V and 5 bases at J; junction bases unmatched: 7. As DNA, the CDR3 is TGTGCCAGCAGTCTAGGACAGGGTGGGGAGACCCAGTACTTC. Its translation is CASSLGQGGETQYF.

V usage is TRBV19 and J usage is TRBJ1-1, with D unresolved. Germline values: CDR1 LNHDA, CDR2 SQIVND (reference sequence). V was trimmed by 10 bases and J by 2 bases, leaving 11 bases between them. The CDR3 runs 12 residues. The CDR3: CATTRYNTEAFF. The CDR3 DNA sequence: TGTGCCACCACACGATACAACACTGAAGCTTTCTTT.

The chain recombines TRBV20-1 with TRBJ2-1; 7 bases are a match to TRBD2. CDR3 length: 11 amino acids. Germline CDR1 DFQATT, CDR2 SNEGSKA (reference sequence). V shed 6 bases and J 11 bases; nucleotides not matched to a gene: 7. This CDR3 reads CSAGGGGQQFF. CDR3 coding DNA: TGCAGTGCCGGTGGGGGGGGACAGCAGTTCTTC.

This chain links TRBV6-1 with TRBJ2-3, with 12 nucleotides matching TRBD2. The CDR3 runs 18 residues. V gave up 2 bases and J gave up 4 bases; unmatched junction bases: 10. Per the germline V gene, CDR1 is MNHNS and CDR2 is SASEGT. In DNA form, the CDR3 reads TGTGCCAGCAGTGAAAAATCGGCTAGCGGGGGGGCAGCAGATACGCAGTATTTT. Translated: CASSEKSASGGAADTQYF.

The chain recombines TRBV5-1 with TRBJ2-1; TRBD1 matches 8 bases. Germline V gene lookup returns CDR1 SGHRS and CDR2 YFSETQ. J lost 5 bases, V lost 0 bases, and 19 bases had no gene match. The CDR3 consists of 20 residues. CDR3 DNA sequence: TGCGCCAGCAGCTTGGTATACTTAAACAGGGGGGATGACACCAACAATGAGCAGTTCTTC. Amino acid sequence: CASSLVYLNRGDDTNNEQFF.

V is TRBV11-2 and J is TRBJ2-1, with D possibly TRBD2 on 6 matching bases. Germline V gene data show CDR1 as SGHAT and CDR2 as FQNNGV. The germline V and J ends were trimmed by 1 base and 9 bases, with 13 bases remaining between them. The CDR3 is 14 residues long. The CDR3: CASSLGPGVGEQFF. The CDR3 nucleotides read TGTGCCAGCAGCTTAGGCCCGGGGGTAGGTGAGCAGTTCTTC. Drawing the rest from reference TRBV11-2 and TRBJ2-1, the complete variable domain is EAGVAQSPRYKIIEKRQSVAFWCNPISGHATLYWYQQILGQGPKLLIQFQNNGVVDDSQLPKDRFSAERLKGVDSTLKIQPAKLEDSAVYLCASSLGPGVGEQFFGPGTRLTVL.

This clone was found a few times. The chain has TRBV5-6 and TRBJ1-2, with 9 bases fitting TRBD1. Trimming removed 2 bases from V and 3 bases from J; junction bases left unmatched: 8. CDR3 length: 16 residues. Germline CDR1 reads SGHDT; CDR2 reads YYEEEE. The CDR3 DNA reads as TGTGCCAGCAGCTTAATTGGGGGGACAGGGCACTATGGCTACACCTTC. This sequence encodes CASSLIGGTGHYGYTF.

The chain couples TRBV27 to TRBJ2-4, with unresolved D. Trimming cost V 3 bases and J 1 base, with 7 bases left between them. The CDR3 extends over 14 amino acids. Germline lookup yields CDR1 MNHEY and CDR2 SMNVEV (reference sequence). The CDR3 bases are TGTGCCAGCAGTTTTAGATTCGCCAAAAACATTCAGTACTTC. It is translated as CASSFRFAKNIQYF.

This clone was picked up a small number of times. This chain joins TRBV4-1 and TRBJ1-2, with D possibly TRBD1 on 5 matching bases. Germline lookup yields CDR1 MGHRA and CDR2 YSYEKL. The CDR3 covers 14 residues. V was clipped by 0 bases and J by 6 bases, with 11 bases between them. For the CDR3, the DNA is TGCGCCAGCAGCCAAGAGAAGGGCAGGGATGGCTACACCTTC. This encodes CASSQEKGRDGYTF.

V usage is TRBV19 and J usage is TRBJ2-5, with D possibly TRBD1 on 5 matching bases. Looked up from germline, CDR1 is LNHDA and CDR2 is SQIVND (reference sequence). The V gene lost 4 bases and the J gene lost 5 bases, with 8 bases spanning the gap. The CDR3 sequence is 12 residues long. CDR3 protein: CASSKPGETQYF. CDR3 DNA sequence: TGTGCCAGTAGTAAGCCAGGGGAGACCCAGTACTTC.

V usage is TRBV15 and J usage is TRBJ1-1; D gene ambiguous. This CDR3 has 16 amino acids. The germline CDR1 and CDR2 sequences are LNHNV and YYDKDF (reference sequence). Trimming took 1 base from V and 0 from J, leaving 12 bases between them. As DNA, the CDR3 is TGTGCCACCAGCAGAGCCGTACAGAGAATGAACACTGAAGCTTTCTTT. Its translation: CATSRAVQRMNTEAFF.

The J gene is TRBJ2-1, the V gene TRBV14; 8 bases fit TRBD1. Germline loops: CDR1 SGHDN, CDR2 FVKESK. The V gene end was trimmed by 1 base and the J gene end by 5 bases; junction bases not matched to a gene: 4. There are 15 residues in the CDR3. The CDR3 reads CASSQAGGPNNEQFF. The CDR3 nucleotides are TGTGCCAGCAGCCAAGCAGGGGGCCCCAACAATGAGCAGTTCTTC.

This clone was seen once. This sample also contains other DNA sequences that code for the same CDR3. The chain joins TRBV11-1 to TRBJ2-7, with D perhaps matching TRBD2 (6 bases). Germline V gene lookup returns CDR1 SGHAT and CDR2 FQDESV (reference sequence). With 1 base removed from V and 0 bases from J, the gap between germline ends came to 10 bases. The CDR3 spans 15 residues. In nucleotides, the CDR3 is TGTGCCAGCAGCTTAGTGGGACTCAGCTCCTACGAGCAGTACTTC. Its translation: CASSLVGLSSYEQYF.

This rearrangement joins TRBV7-2 to TRBJ2-3; 9 bases are a match to TRBD2. Germline-derived CDR1 and CDR2 are SGHTA and FQGNSA. V was pared by 0 bases and J by 1 base, with 2 bases of the junction left unmatched. CDR3 length: 16 residues. Written as DNA, the CDR3 is TGTGCCAGCAGCTTAGCGCGGACTAGCGGCACAGATACGCAGTATTTT. Encoded protein: CASSLARTSGTDTQYF. Full variable domain (outside the CDR3, taken from reference TRBV7-2 and TRBJ2-3): GAGVSQSPSNKVTEKGKDVELRCDPISGHTALYWYRQSLGQGLEFLIYFQGNSAPDKSGLPSDRFSAERTGGSVSTLTIQRTQQEDSAVYLCASSLARTSGTDTQYFGPGTRLTVL.

The V gene is TRBV10-1, the J gene TRBJ1-1; 7 positions agree with TRBD1. The germline CDR1 and CDR2 sequences are WNHNN and SYGVQD (reference sequence). This CDR3 spans 19 amino acids. J lost 1 base, V lost 3 bases, and 17 bases had no gene match. DNA of the CDR3: TGCGCCAGCAGTGACACAAATAAACAGGGGAACGGGGGGAACACTGAAGCTTTCTTT. Its protein is CASSDTNKQGNGGNTEAFF.

The chain recombines TRBV25-1 with TRBJ2-7; the D gene is possibly TRBD2 (7 bases). Trimming pared 10 bases from V and 1 base from J, leaving 17 bases between. Germline CDR1 reads MGHDK; CDR2 reads SYGVNS. The CDR3 totals 14 residues. The CDR3, as DNA: TGTGCCATCGGGGGGCAGGGTAGTTCCTACGAGCAGTACTTC. Its translation is CAIGGQGSSYEQYF.

This clone was found once. The chain joins TRBV7-8 to TRBJ2-5; TRBD1 aligns across 10 bases. The CDR3 covers 20 residues. Germline V gene data show CDR1 as SGHVS and CDR2 as FQNEAQ. V dropped 1 base and J dropped 1; count of bases not matched to a gene: 15. The DNA of the CDR3 is TGTGCCAGCAGCTTAGGGTATAACTACGGACAGGGGGAGACCCAAGAGACCCAGTACTTC. Its translation is CASSLGYNYGQGETQETQYF.

About this clone: In the same sample, other DNA sequences code for this CDR3. CDR3 bases: TGTGCCAGCAGTTTACAGACGGGGGACACTGAAGCTTTCTTT. Protein sequence: CASSLQTGDTEAFF. The gene calls are TRBV27 and TRBJ1-1; perhaps TRBD1 as D (5 bases). Germline V CDR1 and CDR2: MNHEY, SMNVEV (reference sequence). Trimming took off 2 bases at V and 3 bases at J, with 10 bases between the two ends. This CDR3 contains 14 residues.

This chain connects TRBV5-4 to TRBJ1-1; a weak D match, TRBD1 (6 bases). The CDR3 covers 15 residues. V was trimmed by 4 bases and J by 3 bases, leaving 16 bases between them. Germline assignment: CDR1 SGHNT and CDR2 YYREEE (reference sequence). CDR3 loop: CASSVRQAPDTEAFF. CDR3 in DNA: TGTGCCAGCAGCGTCCGACAGGCTCCGGACACTGAAGCTTTCTTT.

This chain connects TRBV25-1 to TRBJ1-1; D perhaps matches TRBD1 (6 bases). The V gene's germline CDR1 is MGHDK and CDR2 SYGVNS. With 1 base removed from V and 3 bases from J, the gap between germline ends came to 15 bases. The CDR3 runs to 16 residues. CDR3 nucleotide sequence: TGTGCCAGCAGTGAATCACAACACAGGGAGTACACTGAAGCTTTCTTT. This encodes CASSESQHREYTEAFF.

This clone was recorded only once. The genes are TRBV5-4 and TRBJ2-7; 9 bases map to TRBD1. The J segment lost 2 bases and the V segment lost 2 bases, leaving 5 bases of the junction unmatched. Germline assignment: CDR1 SGHNT and CDR2 YYREEE (reference sequence). This CDR3 region has 15 residues. This CDR3 reads CASSFGQGKTYEQYF. CDR3 DNA sequence: TGTGCCAGCAGCTTCGGACAGGGGAAGACCTACGAGCAGTACTTC.

The chain joins TRBV19 to TRBJ1-3, with TRBD1 identical over 7 bases. Trimming removed 5 bases from V and 2 bases from J; junction bases left unmatched: 18. The CDR3 loop spans 19 amino acids. Germline V gene lookup returns CDR1 LNHDA and CDR2 SQIVND (reference sequence). The CDR3: CASSDRNPLRDRTGNTIYF. For the CDR3, the DNA is TGTGCCAGTAGTGACCGTAATCCTCTCCGGGACAGAACTGGAAACACCATATATTTT.

The V call is TRBV5-6, the J call TRBJ2-5; D not resolved. The CDR3 length is 16 residues. V lost 4 bases, J lost 0 bases, and 16 bases lay in between. Germline CDR1 SGHDT, CDR2 YYEEEE. CDR3 sequence: CASSPSVRRNQETQYF. DNA of the CDR3: TGTGCCAGCAGCCCGTCTGTTCGCAGGAACCAAGAGACCCAGTACTTC.

The CDR3 nucleotides read TGTGCCAGCAGCGCCGGGACAGGGGATGAAAAACTGTTTTTT. Translating gives CASSAGTGDEKLFF. The rearrangement joins TRBV5-6 to TRBJ1-4; 10 bases match TRBD1. J gave up 6 bases and V 4 bases, and 3 bases lay outside the gene matches. The germline CDR1 and CDR2 sequences are SGHDT and YYEEEE. The CDR3 length is 14 residues.

The chain recombines TRBV5-1 with TRBJ2-3, with 9 bases aligning to TRBD1. Germline CDR1 and CDR2: SGHRS and YFSETQ. V lost 0 bases to trimming and J lost 5 bases; unmatched junction nucleotides: 7. The length of the CDR3 is 16 residues. CDR3 bases: TGCGCCAGCAGCTTGGCCGGGACAGGGTCGGAAGATACGCAGTATTTT. It is translated as CASSLAGTGSEDTQYF.

This chain connects TRBV12-5 to TRBJ1-1, with D maybe TRBD1 (5 bases). The CDR3 is 16 amino acids. Trimming removed 2 bases from V and 0 bases from J, with 13 bases in between. Germline lookup yields CDR1 LGHNT and CDR2 FRNRAP. CDR3 bases: TGTGCTAGTGGTTTGACCCCGGGGGTGTTGAACACTGAAGCTTTCTTT. Amino acid sequence: CASGLTPGVLNTEAFF.

This clone was picked up one time. The chain carries TRBV1 and TRBJ2-5; the table's D call, TRBD2, was not checked against the DNA. TRBV1 is designated a pseudogene. The CDR3 totals 18 residues. CDR3 DNA: TGCACCAGCAGCCAGGGTGAAATTAGCGGTCGGGCCAAAGAGACCCAGTACTTC. Protein: CTSSQGEISGRAKETQYF.

The chain links TRBV5-5 to TRBJ2-7; 10 nucleotides agree with TRBD2. V lost 6 bases to trimming and J lost 0 bases; unmatched junction nucleotides: 6. Germline V gives CDR1 SGHKS, CDR2 YYEKEE (reference sequence). CDR3 length equals 15 residues. As DNA, the CDR3 is TGTGCCAGCACGATAGCGGGGGGTCTCTCCTACGAGCAGTACTTC. It codes for CASTIAGGLSYEQYF. Supplemented by reference TRBV5-5 and TRBJ2-7, the full variable domain reads DAGVTQSPTHLIKTRGQQVTLRCSPISGHKSVSWYQQVLGQGPQFIFQYYEKEERGRGNFPDRFSARQFPNYSSELNVNALLLGDSALYLCASTIAGGLSYEQYFGPGTRLTVT.

The gene calls are TRBV5-1 and TRBJ1-1; 10 bases are a match to TRBD1. CDR3 length: 17 residues. The junction had 8 bases not matched to a gene; V was cut back by 3 bases and J by 0 bases. The germline V gene encodes CDR1 SGHRS and CDR2 YFSETQ. In DNA form, the CDR3 reads TGCGCCAGCAGCTCAATTGACAGGGGGCAAATGAACACTGAAGCTTTCTTT. Protein: CASSSIDRGQMNTEAFF.

CDR3 residues: CASSFLDRVNSPLHF. The CDR3 DNA follows: TGTGCCAGCAGTTTCCTCGACAGGGTGAATTCACCCCTCCACTTT. V gene TRBV28 combines with J gene TRBJ1-6; 7 bases are a match to TRBD1. Germline lookup yields CDR1 MDHEN and CDR2 SYDVKM. CDR3 length: 15 amino acids. V dropped 3 bases and J dropped 7; count of bases not matched to a gene: 6.

The chain couples TRBV27 to TRBJ1-4; 8 nucleotides match TRBD1. The germline gives CDR1 MNHEY, CDR2 SMNVEV (reference sequence). The length of the CDR3 is 18 residues. Losses at the gene ends were 4 bases for V and 7 bases for J; bases not matched to a gene: 17. In DNA form, the CDR3 reads TGTGCCAGCAGTTACCGGCTTACCCGCAGGGGGCGGCTTGAAAAACTGTTTTTT. Its protein is CASSYRLTRRGRLEKLFF.